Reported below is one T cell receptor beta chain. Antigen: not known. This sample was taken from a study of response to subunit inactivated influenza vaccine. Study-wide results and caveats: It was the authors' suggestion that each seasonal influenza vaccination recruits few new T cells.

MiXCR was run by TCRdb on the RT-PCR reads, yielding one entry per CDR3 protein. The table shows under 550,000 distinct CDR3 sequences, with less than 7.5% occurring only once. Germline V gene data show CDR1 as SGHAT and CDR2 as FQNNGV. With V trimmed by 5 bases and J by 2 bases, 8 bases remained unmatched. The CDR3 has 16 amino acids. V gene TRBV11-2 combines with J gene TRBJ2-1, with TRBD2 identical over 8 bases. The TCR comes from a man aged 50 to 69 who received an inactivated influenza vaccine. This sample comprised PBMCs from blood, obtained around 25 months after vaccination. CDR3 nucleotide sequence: TGTGCCAGCAGCAGAGGTAGCGGGAACGCCTACAATGAGCAGTTCTTC. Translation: CASSRGSGNAYNEQFF.